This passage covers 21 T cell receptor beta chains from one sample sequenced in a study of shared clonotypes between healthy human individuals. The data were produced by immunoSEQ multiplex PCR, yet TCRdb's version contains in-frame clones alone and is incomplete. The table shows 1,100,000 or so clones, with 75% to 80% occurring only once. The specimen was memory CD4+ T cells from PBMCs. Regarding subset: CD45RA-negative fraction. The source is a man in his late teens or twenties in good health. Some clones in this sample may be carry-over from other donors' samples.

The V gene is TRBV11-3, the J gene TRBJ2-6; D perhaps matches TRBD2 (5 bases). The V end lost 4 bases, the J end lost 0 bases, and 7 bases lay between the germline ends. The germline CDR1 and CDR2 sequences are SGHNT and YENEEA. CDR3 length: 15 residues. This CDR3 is CASSSGNSGANVLTF. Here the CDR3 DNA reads TGTGCCAGCAGCTCGGGGAACTCTGGGGCCAACGTCCTGACTTTC.

CDR3 protein: CASSQLLLAKNIQYF. In nucleotides, the CDR3 is TGCGCCAGCAGCCAACTACTACTAGCCAAAAACATTCAGTACTTC. The J gene is TRBJ2-4, the V gene TRBV4-1; D gene ambiguous. Germline V gives CDR1 MGHRA, CDR2 YSYEKL. This CDR3 region has 15 residues. V was pared by 2 bases and J by 0 bases, with 8 bases between.

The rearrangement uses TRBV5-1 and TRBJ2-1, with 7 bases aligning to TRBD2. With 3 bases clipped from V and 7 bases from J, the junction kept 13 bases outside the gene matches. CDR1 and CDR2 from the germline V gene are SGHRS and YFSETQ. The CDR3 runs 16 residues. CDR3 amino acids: CASSSIRREYGNEQFF. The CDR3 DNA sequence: TGCGCCAGCAGCTCTATTCGGCGGGAGTATGGGAATGAGCAGTTCTTC.

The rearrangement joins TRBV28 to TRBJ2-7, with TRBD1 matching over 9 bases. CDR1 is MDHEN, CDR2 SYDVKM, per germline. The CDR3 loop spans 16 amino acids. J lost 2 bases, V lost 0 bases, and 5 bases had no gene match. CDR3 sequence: CASSLWRTGVTYEQYF. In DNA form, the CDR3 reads TGTGCCAGCAGTTTATGGAGGACAGGGGTCACCTACGAGCAGTACTTC.

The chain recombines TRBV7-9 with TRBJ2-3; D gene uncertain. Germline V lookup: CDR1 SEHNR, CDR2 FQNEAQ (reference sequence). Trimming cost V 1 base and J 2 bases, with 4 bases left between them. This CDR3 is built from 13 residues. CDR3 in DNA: TGTGCCAGCAGCTTAGTCCCCACAGATACGCAGTATTTT. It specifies CASSLVPTDTQYF.

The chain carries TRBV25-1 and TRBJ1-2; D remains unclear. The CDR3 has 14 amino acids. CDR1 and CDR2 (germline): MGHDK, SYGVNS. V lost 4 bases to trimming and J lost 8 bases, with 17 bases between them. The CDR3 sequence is CASSAPTFPGGYTF. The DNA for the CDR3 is TGTGCCAGCAGTGCCCCGACATTTCCGGGCGGCTACACCTTC.

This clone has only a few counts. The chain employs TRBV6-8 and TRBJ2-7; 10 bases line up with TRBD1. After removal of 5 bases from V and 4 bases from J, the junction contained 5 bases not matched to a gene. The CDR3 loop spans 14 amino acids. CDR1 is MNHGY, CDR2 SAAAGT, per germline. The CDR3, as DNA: TGTGCCAGCAGTCCATGGGACAGGGGATACGAGCAGTACTTC. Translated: CASSPWDRGYEQYF.

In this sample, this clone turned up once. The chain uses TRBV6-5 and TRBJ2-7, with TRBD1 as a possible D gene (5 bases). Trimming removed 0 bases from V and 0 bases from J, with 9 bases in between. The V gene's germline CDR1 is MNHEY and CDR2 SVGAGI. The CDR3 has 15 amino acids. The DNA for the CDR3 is TGTGCCAGCAGTTACTCCCAGGGTACCTCCTACGAGCAGTACTTC. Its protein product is CASSYSQGTSYEQYF.

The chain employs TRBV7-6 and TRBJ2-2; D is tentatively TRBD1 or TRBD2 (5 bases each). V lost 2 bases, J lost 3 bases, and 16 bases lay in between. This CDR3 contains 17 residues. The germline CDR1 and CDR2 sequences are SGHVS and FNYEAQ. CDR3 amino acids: CASSLRPGPLDTGELFF. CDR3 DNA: TGTGCCAGCAGCTTACGCCCGGGACCTCTTGACACCGGGGAGCTGTTTTTT.

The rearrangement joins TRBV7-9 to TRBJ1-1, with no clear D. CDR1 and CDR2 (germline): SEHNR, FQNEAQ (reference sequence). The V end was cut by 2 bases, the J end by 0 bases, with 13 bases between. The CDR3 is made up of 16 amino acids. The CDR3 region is CASSLSWALVNTEAFF. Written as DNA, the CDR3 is TGTGCCAGCAGCTTAAGCTGGGCCCTGGTGAACACTGAAGCTTTCTTT.

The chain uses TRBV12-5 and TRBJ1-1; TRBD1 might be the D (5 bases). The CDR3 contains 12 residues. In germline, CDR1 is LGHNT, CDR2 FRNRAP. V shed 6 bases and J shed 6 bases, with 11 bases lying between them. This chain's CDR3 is CASGYDRPEAFF. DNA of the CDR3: TGTGCTAGTGGCTACGACAGACCTGAAGCTTTCTTT.

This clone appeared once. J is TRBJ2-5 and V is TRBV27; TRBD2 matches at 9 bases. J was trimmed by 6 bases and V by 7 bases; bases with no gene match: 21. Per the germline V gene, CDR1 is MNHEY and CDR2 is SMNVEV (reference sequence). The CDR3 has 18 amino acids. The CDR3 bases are TGTGCCAGCAATTTTCTGGGGGCTAGCGGGACCTTCCCGCAGACCCAGTACTTC. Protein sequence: CASNFLGASGTFPQTQYF.

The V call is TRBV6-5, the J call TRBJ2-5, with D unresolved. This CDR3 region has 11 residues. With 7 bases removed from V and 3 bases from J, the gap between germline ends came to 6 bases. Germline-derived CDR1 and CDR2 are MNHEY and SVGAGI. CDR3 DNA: TGTGCCAGCACCGTCGAAGAGACCCAGTACTTC. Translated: CASTVEETQYF.

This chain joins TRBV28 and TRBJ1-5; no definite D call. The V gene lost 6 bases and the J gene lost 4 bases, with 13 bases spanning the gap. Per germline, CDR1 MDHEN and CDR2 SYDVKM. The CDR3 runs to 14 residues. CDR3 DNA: TGTGCCAGCAGCCTAACCGCTTGGAATCAGCCCCAGCATTTT. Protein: CASSLTAWNQPQHF.

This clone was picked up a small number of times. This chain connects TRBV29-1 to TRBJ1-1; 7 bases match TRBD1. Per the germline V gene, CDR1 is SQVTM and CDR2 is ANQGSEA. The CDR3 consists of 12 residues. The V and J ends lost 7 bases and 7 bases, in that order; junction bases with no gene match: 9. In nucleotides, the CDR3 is TGCAGCGGGGGCTTCCGGGACAGTGAAGCTTTCTTT. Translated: CSGGFRDSEAFF.

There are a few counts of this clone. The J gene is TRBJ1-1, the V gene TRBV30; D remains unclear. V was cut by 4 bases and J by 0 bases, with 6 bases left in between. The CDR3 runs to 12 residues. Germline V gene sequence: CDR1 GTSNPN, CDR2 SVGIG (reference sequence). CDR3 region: CAWMWVNTEAFF. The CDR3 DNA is TGTGCCTGGATGTGGGTGAACACTGAAGCTTTCTTT.

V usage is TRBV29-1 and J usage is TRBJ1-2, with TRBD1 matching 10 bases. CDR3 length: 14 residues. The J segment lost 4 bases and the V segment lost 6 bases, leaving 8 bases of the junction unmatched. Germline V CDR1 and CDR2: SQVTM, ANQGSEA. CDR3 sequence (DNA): TGCAGCGTGCTGAGGGACAGGGGATCCTATGGCTACACCTTC. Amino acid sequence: CSVLRDRGSYGYTF.

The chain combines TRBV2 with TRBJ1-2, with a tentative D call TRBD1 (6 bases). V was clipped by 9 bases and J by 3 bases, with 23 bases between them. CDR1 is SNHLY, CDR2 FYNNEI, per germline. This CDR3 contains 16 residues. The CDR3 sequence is CASTALTGTGDYGYTF. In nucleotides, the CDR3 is TGTGCCAGTACGGCCCTCACAGGGACGGGAGACTATGGCTACACCTTC.

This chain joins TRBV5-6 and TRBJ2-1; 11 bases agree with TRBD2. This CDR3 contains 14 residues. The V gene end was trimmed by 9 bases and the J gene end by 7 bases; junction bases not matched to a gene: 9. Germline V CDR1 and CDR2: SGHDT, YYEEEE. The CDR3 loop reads CATLAGGSGNEQFF. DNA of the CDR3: TGTGCCACCCTAGCGGGAGGTAGTGGGAATGAGCAGTTCTTC.

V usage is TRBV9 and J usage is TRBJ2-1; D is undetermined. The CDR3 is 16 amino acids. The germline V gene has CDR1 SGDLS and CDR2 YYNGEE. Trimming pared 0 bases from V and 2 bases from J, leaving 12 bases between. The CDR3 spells CASSVAFQYPYNEQFF. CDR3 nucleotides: TGTGCCAGCAGCGTAGCCTTTCAGTATCCCTACAATGAGCAGTTCTTC. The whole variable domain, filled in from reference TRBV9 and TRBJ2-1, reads DSGVTQTPKHLITATGQRVTLRCSPRSGDLSVYWYQQSLDQGLQFLIQYYNGEERAKGNILERFSAQQFPDLHSELNLSSLELGDSALYFCASSVAFQYPYNEQFFGPGTRLTVL.

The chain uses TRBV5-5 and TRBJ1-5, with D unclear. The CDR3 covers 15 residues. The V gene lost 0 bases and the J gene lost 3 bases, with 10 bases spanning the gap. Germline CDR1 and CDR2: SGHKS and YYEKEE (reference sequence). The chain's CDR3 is CASSLVGRFNQPQHF. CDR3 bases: TGTGCCAGCAGCTTGGTGGGCAGGTTCAATCAGCCCCAGCATTTT.